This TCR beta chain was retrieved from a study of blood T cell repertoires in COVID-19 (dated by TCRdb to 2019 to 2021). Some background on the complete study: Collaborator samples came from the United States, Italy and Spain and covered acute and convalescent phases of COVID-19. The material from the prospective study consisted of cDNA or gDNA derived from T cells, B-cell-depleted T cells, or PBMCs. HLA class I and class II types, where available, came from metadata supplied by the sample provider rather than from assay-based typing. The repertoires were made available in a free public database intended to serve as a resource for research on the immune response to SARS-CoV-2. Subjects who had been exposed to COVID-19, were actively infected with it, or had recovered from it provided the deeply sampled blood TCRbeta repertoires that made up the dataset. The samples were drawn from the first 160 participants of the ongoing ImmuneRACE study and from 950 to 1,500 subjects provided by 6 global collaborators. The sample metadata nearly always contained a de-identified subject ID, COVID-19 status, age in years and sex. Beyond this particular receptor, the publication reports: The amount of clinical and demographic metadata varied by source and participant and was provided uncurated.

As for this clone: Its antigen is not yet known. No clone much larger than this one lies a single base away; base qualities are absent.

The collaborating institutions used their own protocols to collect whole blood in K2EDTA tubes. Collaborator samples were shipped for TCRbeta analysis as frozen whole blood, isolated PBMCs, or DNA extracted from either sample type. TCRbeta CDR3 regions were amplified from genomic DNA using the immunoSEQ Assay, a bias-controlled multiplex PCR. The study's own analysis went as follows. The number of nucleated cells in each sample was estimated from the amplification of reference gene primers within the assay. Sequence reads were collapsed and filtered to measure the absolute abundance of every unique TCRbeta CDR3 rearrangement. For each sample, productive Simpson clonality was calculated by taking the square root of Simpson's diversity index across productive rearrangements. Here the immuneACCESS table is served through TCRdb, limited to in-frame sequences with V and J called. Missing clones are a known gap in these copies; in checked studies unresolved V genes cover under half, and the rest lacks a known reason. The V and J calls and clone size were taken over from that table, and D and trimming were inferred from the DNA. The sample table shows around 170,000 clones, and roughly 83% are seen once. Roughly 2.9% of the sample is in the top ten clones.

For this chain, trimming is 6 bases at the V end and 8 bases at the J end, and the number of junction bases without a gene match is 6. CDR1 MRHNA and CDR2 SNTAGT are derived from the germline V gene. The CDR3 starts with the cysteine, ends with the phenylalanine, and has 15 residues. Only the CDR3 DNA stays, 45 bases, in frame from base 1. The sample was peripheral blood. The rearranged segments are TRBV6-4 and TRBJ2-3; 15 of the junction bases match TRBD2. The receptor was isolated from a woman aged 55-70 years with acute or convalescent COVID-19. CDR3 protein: CASSRTSGGAATQYF. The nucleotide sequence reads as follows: TGTGCCAGCAGCCGGACTAGCGGGGGGGCCGCTACGCAGTATTTT.